A single sample is the source of the 16 T cell receptor beta chains below, sequenced in a study of regulatory T cells in long-lasting Graves disease. As to time point: newly diagnosed GD, antithyroid drugs for less than 3 months. Preparation of the TCR library used RNA extracted from PBMCs. Combining iRepertoire HTBI primers with Arm-PCR of CDR3 regions, the authors built TCR beta libraries. TCRdb redid the calling of the multiplex PCR reads with MiXCR, one entry per CDR3 protein. Found here are about 240,000 distinct CDR3 sequences, around 20% of them singletons; the top ten hold approximately 15%. Sample: peripheral blood mononuclear cells (PBMCs), taken at new diagnosis, from a patient treated with antithyroid drugs. These receptor sequences come from a female donor with Graves disease.

In DNA form, the CDR3 reads TGCAGTGGAGGGCCCGGGACAGGGTCCTACAATGAGCAGTTCTTC. Residues: CSGGPGTGSYNEQFF. The chain links TRBV20-1 to TRBJ2-1; 9 bases map to TRBD1. CDR3 size: 15 residues. Germline CDR1 reads DFQATT; CDR2 reads SNEGSKA (reference sequence). The J segment lost 1 base and the V segment lost 7 bases, leaving 8 bases of the junction unmatched.

This clonotype was seen ten or more times. The J gene is TRBJ1-1, the V gene TRBV7-2; maybe TRBD1 (5 bases). The ends were cut back, 4 bases at V and 9 bases at J, with 15 bases in the middle. CDR1 and CDR2 from the germline V gene are SGHTA and FQGNSA. This CDR3 is 13 amino acids long. The DNA of the CDR3 is TGTGCCAGCAGCTCGACAGCCGAGGTAAAAGCTTTCTTT. Its translation: CASSSTAEVKAFF.

In regard to this clonotype: A much more abundant neighbour one base away suggests this may be a read error. The CDR3 spells CASSFGGAGYEQCF. CDR3 in DNA: TGTGCCAGCAGCTTTGGCGGAGCTGGCTACGAGCAGTGCTTC. The chain combines TRBV5-6 with TRBJ2-7; D uncertain. Germline lookup yields CDR1 SGHDT and CDR2 YYEEEE. This CDR3 is 14 amino acids long.

Worth noting for this clonotype: This may be a read error: a much more frequent sequence differs by one nucleotide. This chain uses TRBV12-3 or TRBV12-4 with TRBJ2-7; 10 bases fit TRBD1. V gave up 6 bases and J gave up 7 bases; unmatched junction bases: 9. The CDR3 has 14 residues. The CDR3 loop reads CASRTGTGEGEQYF. CDR3 DNA: TGTGCCAGCAGGACCGGGACAGGGGAAGGTGAGCAGTACTTC.

This clonotype was detected ten times or more. The chain is built from TRBV28 and TRBJ1-2; perhaps TRBD1 as D (5 bases). The CDR3 has 14 amino acids. Looked up from germline, CDR1 is MDHEN and CDR2 is SYDVKM. V was clipped by 3 bases and J by 10 bases, with 18 bases between them. The CDR3 sequence is CASSFPPGHDDYTF. The CDR3 DNA is TGTGCCAGCAGTTTCCCCCCAGGGCATGATGACTACACCTTC.

In this sample, this clonotype turned up many times. The chain employs TRBV28 and TRBJ2-1; 12 bases agree with TRBD1. Trimming at V came to 4 bases and at J to 7 bases, leaving 8 bases not matched to a gene. The CDR3 has 16 amino acids. Germline V gene lookup returns CDR1 MDHEN and CDR2 SYDVKM. CDR3 residues: CASSSRDRGRINEQFF. The CDR3 region has the DNA TGTGCCAGCAGTTCTCGGGACAGGGGGCGCATTAATGAGCAGTTCTTC.

This clonotype has a count of ten or more. This chain joins TRBV20-1 and TRBJ2-2; 7 bases are shared with TRBD1. The junction had 4 bases not matched to a gene; V was cut back by 6 bases and J by 0 bases. This CDR3 has 14 amino acids. Germline values: CDR1 DFQATT, CDR2 SNEGSKA (reference sequence). DNA for the CDR3: TGCAGTGCCACCGGGACAGCGAACACCGGGGAGCTGTTTTTT. Its protein is CSATGTANTGELFF.

This clonotype was counted ten times or more. This chain uses TRBV3-1 with TRBJ2-1; 7 nucleotides match TRBD1. This CDR3 comprises 19 residues. Trimming took 1 base from V and 0 from J; bases not matched to a gene: 12. The germline gives CDR1 LGHDT, CDR2 YNNKEL (reference sequence). CDR3 in DNA: TGTGCCAGCAGCCAAGGGGGCCTACAGGGGTCTAGCTCCTACAATGAGCAGTTCTTC. Protein product: CASSQGGLQGSSSYNEQFF.

This clonotype has ten or more counts. J is TRBJ2-5 and V is TRBV9; D is uncertain. V lost 0 bases and J 5 bases, leaving 14 bases between the germline ends. The V gene's germline CDR1 is SGDLS and CDR2 YYNGEE. The CDR3 runs to 15 residues. CDR3 amino acids: CASSVAPGDRETQYF. CDR3 coding DNA: TGTGCCAGCAGCGTAGCCCCCGGAGATAGGGAGACCCAGTACTTC.

This clonotype was found many times. The genes are TRBV12-3 or TRBV12-4 and TRBJ2-1; D perhaps matches TRBD1 (6 bases). V was clipped by 7 bases and J by 4 bases, with 32 bases between them. The CDR3 has 20 residues. CDR3 in amino acids: CASIEGWGQGGTQGYNEQFF. DNA of the CDR3: TGTGCCAGCATTGAGGGTTGGGGACAAGGGGGTACACAGGGATACAATGAGCAGTTCTTC.

This clonotype appeared many times. The chain joins TRBV5-1 to TRBJ2-4, with D tentatively TRBD1 or TRBD2 (5 bases each). Between the trimmed V and J ends, which lost 0 bases and 6 bases, there was a span of 16 bases. Germline CDR1 is SGHRS and CDR2 is YFSETQ. This CDR3 has 16 amino acids. In DNA, the CDR3 is TGCGCCAGCAGCTTGGGTCCAGGGACCATCCCAAACATTCAGTACTTC. This sequence encodes CASSLGPGTIPNIQYF.

In its sample, this clonotype was seen many times. The rearrangement joins TRBV20-1 to TRBJ2-2; D unresolved. V gave up 0 bases and J gave up 4 bases, with 6 bases separating them. The CDR3 extends over 13 amino acids. Per germline, CDR1 DFQATT and CDR2 SNEGSKA (reference sequence). The CDR3 protein is CSARDFATGELFF. In nucleotides, the CDR3 is TGCAGTGCTAGAGATTTTGCCACCGGGGAGCTGTTTTTT.

This clonotype was recorded many times. This CDR3 reads CASSSGRTYGYTF. The CDR3 coding sequence is TGTGCCAGCAGTTCCGGACGTACCTATGGCTACACCTTC. The V gene is TRBV28, the J gene TRBJ1-2; D is unclear. V was clipped by 4 bases and J by 4 bases, with 10 bases between them. The CDR3 extends over 13 amino acids. Germline values: CDR1 MDHEN, CDR2 SYDVKM.

This clonotype came up many times. The chain couples TRBV4-1 to TRBJ2-3; TRBD2 aligns across 10 bases. The CDR3 is 17 residues long. The J segment lost 1 base and the V segment lost 1 base, leaving 5 bases of the junction unmatched. Germline CDR1 MGHRA, CDR2 YSYEKL. CDR3 residues: CASSQGGAGGGTDTQYF. The CDR3 DNA follows: TGCGCCAGCAGCCAAGGAGGAGCGGGGGGGGGCACAGATACGCAGTATTTT.

This clonotype was detected many times. The chain joins TRBV12-3 or TRBV12-4 to TRBJ2-3; a possible D gene is TRBD1 (6 bases). There are 14 residues in the CDR3. The V gene lost 6 bases and the J gene lost 2 bases, with 12 bases spanning the gap. Here the CDR3 reads CASSRDRYTDTQYF. The DNA of the CDR3 is TGTGCCAGCAGCCGTGACAGGTACACAGATACGCAGTATTTT.

This clonotype was detected many times. The J gene is TRBJ2-2, the V gene TRBV6-1, with 10 bases that match TRBD2. The CDR3 sequence is 15 residues long. The germline V gene encodes CDR1 MNHNS and CDR2 SASEGT. J lost 1 base, V lost 6 bases, and 2 bases had no gene match. DNA of the CDR3: TGTGCCAGCAGGACTAGCGGGCAGAACACCGGGGAGCTGTTTTTT. Translating it yields CASRTSGQNTGELFF.